These 26 T cell receptor beta chains originate from one sample sequenced in a study of cytomegalovirus exposure and HLA in healthy donors. The data were produced by immunoSEQ multiplex PCR, yet TCRdb's version contains in-frame clones alone and is incomplete. The data contain some 49,000 clones, around 94% of them singletons. Sequencing input: PBMCs. The receptors shown here come from a man younger than 35 in good health and CMV-seronegative.

The chain combines TRBV29-1 with TRBJ2-7; 7 positions match TRBD2. Per germline, CDR1 SQVTM and CDR2 ANQGSEA. The CDR3 consists of 14 residues. With 5 bases clipped from V and 2 bases from J, the junction kept 9 bases outside the gene matches. Here the CDR3 reads CSVPKTSNPYEQYF. DNA of the CDR3: TGCAGCGTTCCTAAGACTAGCAATCCCTACGAGCAGTACTTC.

This chain connects TRBV5-1 to TRBJ1-2, with TRBD1 matching 9 bases. This CDR3 comprises 13 residues. Germline trimming cut 4 bases from V and 5 bases from J; bases unmatched to any gene: 3. Germline loops: CDR1 SGHRS, CDR2 YFSETQ. The CDR3, as DNA: TGCGCCAGCAGCCCCGGACAGGGGTATGGCTACACCTTC. Translating it yields CASSPGQGYGYTF.

V usage is TRBV5-1 and J usage is TRBJ2-7, with 7 bases matching TRBD2. V was pared by 0 bases and J by 0 bases, with 9 bases of the junction left unmatched. The CDR3 sequence is 17 residues long. Germline V gene lookup returns CDR1 SGHRS and CDR2 YFSETQ. CDR3 sequence: CASSLGSAGYFSYEQYF. DNA of the CDR3: TGCGCCAGCAGCTTGGGGTCAGCGGGATACTTCTCCTACGAGCAGTACTTC.

This chain uses TRBV29-1 with TRBJ1-2, with 9 bases that match TRBD1. This CDR3 region has 12 residues. Germline loops: CDR1 SQVTM, CDR2 ANQGSEA. The V segment lost 6 bases and the J segment 6 bases; nucleotides outside the gene matches: 5. CDR3 protein: CSVLGQGHGYTF. In DNA form, the CDR3 reads TGCAGCGTCTTAGGACAGGGGCATGGCTACACCTTC.

The chain combines TRBV19 with TRBJ2-1; tentative D call: TRBD1 (5 bases). The length of the CDR3 is 11 residues. With 6 bases removed from V and 7 bases from J, the gap between germline ends came to 7 bases. Germline-derived CDR1 and CDR2 are LNHDA and SQIVND (reference sequence). CDR3 DNA: TGTGCCAGTAGGGCAGGGAATGAGCAGTTCTTC. Amino acids: CASRAGNEQFF.

Comments on this clone: A junction boundary mismatches the germline segment, possibly from a read error. Other DNA sequences within the sample encode an identical CDR3. This chain links TRBV28 with TRBJ1-5; D might be TRBD1 (5 bases). CDR1 MDHEN and CDR2 SYDVKM come from the germline V gene. The length of the CDR3 is 16 residues. CDR3 protein: CASRGGSGWTNQPQHF. The CDR3 nucleotides read TGTGCCAGCAGGGGGGGGTCGGGGTGGACCAATCAACCCCAGCATTTT.

The V and J genes are TRBV5-4 and TRBJ1-2; weak D call: TRBD1 (6 bases). Germline CDR1 is SGHNT and CDR2 is YYREEE (reference sequence). The CDR3 has 13 amino acids. The V and J ends lost 2 bases and 6 bases respectively, with 11 bases between them. The CDR3: CASSLQGWNGYTF. In DNA, the CDR3 is TGTGCCAGCAGCTTACAGGGCTGGAATGGCTACACCTTC.

The genes are TRBV4-2 and TRBJ1-2; TRBD1 is a possible D gene (5 bases). The V gene's germline CDR1 is LGHNA and CDR2 YNFKEQ. V shed 0 bases and J shed 7 bases, with 9 bases lying between them. The CDR3 extends over 13 amino acids. The CDR3, as DNA: TGTGCCAGCAGCCAAGACAGGGAAGCTGGCTACACCTTC. It is translated as CASSQDREAGYTF.

The chain has TRBV5-1 and TRBJ2-3; 9 bases are a match to TRBD1. CDR3 length equals 15 residues. V shed 1 base, J shed 6 bases, and the junction held 6 bases outside the gene matches. The germline V gene has CDR1 SGHRS and CDR2 YFSETQ. CDR3: CASSLRGTGRDTQYF. DNA for the CDR3: TGCGCCAGCAGCTTGCGGGGGACAGGGCGGGATACGCAGTATTTT.

The chain links TRBV5-4 to TRBJ1-1, with TRBD1 matching over 7 bases. Losses at the gene ends were 5 bases for V and 8 bases for J; bases not matched to a gene: 15. This CDR3 is 15 amino acids long. Germline CDR1 reads SGHNT; CDR2 reads YYREEE (reference sequence). DNA of the CDR3: TGTGCCAGCAGGCCCGTAGGAGGGGGCGCCGGGGAAGCTTTCTTT. Amino acid sequence: CASRPVGGGAGEAFF.

This clone was counted only a few times. This chain joins TRBV7-2 and TRBJ2-7; 7 nucleotides align to TRBD2. The V gene's germline CDR1 is SGHTA and CDR2 FQGNSA. This CDR3 region has 13 residues. Germline trimming cut 2 bases from V and 9 bases from J; bases unmatched to any gene: 7. The CDR3 region has the DNA TGTGCCAGCAGCTTAACGAGGGAGGGGACGCAGTACTTC. Translation: CASSLTREGTQYF.

CDR3 amino acids: CASSLGDSNYGYTF. The CDR3 region has the DNA TGCGCCAGCAGCTTGGGTGACAGTAACTATGGCTACACCTTC. The rearrangement uses TRBV5-1 and TRBJ1-2, with D tentatively TRBD1 (5 bases). The CDR3 runs 14 residues. Deletions cut 0 bases from V and 1 base from J, with 7 bases between. The V gene's germline CDR1 is SGHRS and CDR2 YFSETQ.

The V and J genes are TRBV30 and TRBJ2-5, with D possibly TRBD2 on 6 matching bases. The germline CDR1 and CDR2 sequences are GTSNPN and SVGIG (reference sequence). The ends were cut back, 3 bases at V and 4 bases at J, with 18 bases in the middle. The CDR3 runs 15 residues. In DNA form, the CDR3 reads TGTGCCTGGAGCTTGGGACTCTCCAACCCAGAGACCCAGTACTTC. Translated: CAWSLGLSNPETQYF.

V gene TRBV19 combines with J gene TRBJ2-7; tentatively, D is TRBD2 (5 bases). The CDR3 has 15 residues. Germline CDR1 LNHDA, CDR2 SQIVND (reference sequence). Trimming stripped 4 bases from V and 1 base from J, with 14 bases between. CDR3 bases: TGTGCCAGTAGTACGCTTGAGGGAGAGTCCTACGAGCAGTACTTC. The encoded protein is CASSTLEGESYEQYF.

The sample holds a few counts of this clone. The chain couples TRBV4-2 to TRBJ2-5; tentatively, D is TRBD2 (6 bases). The CDR3 extends over 17 amino acids. Trimming removed 0 bases at V and 0 bases at J, with 14 bases between. The germline V gene has CDR1 LGHNA and CDR2 YNFKEQ. This CDR3 is CASSQDGPAGNQETQYF. CDR3 sequence (DNA): TGTGCCAGCAGCCAAGATGGTCCAGCGGGTAACCAAGAGACCCAGTACTTC.

The gene calls are TRBV7-7 and TRBJ2-3; 16 bases map to TRBD2. The V gene's germline CDR1 is SSHAT and CDR2 FNYEAQ (reference sequence). CDR3 length equals 16 residues. V gave up 5 bases and J gave up 4 bases; unmatched junction bases: 3. The CDR3 sequence: CASSPGLAGGPDTQYF. The CDR3 bases are TGTGCCAGCAGCCCGGGACTAGCGGGAGGGCCAGATACGCAGTATTTT.

The chain joins TRBV28 to TRBJ1-4; TRBD1 aligns across 7 bases. The CDR3 spans 20 residues. CDR1 is MDHEN, CDR2 SYDVKM, per germline. J gave up 2 bases and V 5 bases, and 20 bases lay outside the gene matches. The CDR3 DNA is TGTGCCAGCAGTCGCCCAGGCCCAACAGGGGTTTGGGTTACTAATGAAAAACTGTTTTTT. This sequence encodes CASSRPGPTGVWVTNEKLFF. Using reference TRBV28 and TRBJ1-4 for the parts outside the CDR3, the full variable domain is DVKVTQSSRYLVKRTGEKVFLECVQDMDHENMFWYRQDPGLGLRLIYFSYDVKMKEKGDIPEGYSVSREKKERFSLILESASTNQTSMYLCASSRPGPTGVWVTNEKLFFGSGTQLSVL.

The genes are TRBV4-1 and TRBJ2-1, with 10 bases aligning to TRBD2. Looked up from germline, CDR1 is MGHRA and CDR2 is YSYEKL. There are 18 residues in the CDR3. The ends lost 3 bases at V and 6 bases at J; junction bases unmatched: 14. The CDR3 nucleotides read TGCGCCAGCAGCCACCGCCCCCTCAGGGCTAGCGGGAGCAATGAGCAGTTCTTC. It translates to CASSHRPLRASGSNEQFF.

The gene calls are TRBV5-6 and TRBJ2-7; D possibly corresponds to TRBD1 (6 bases). The V gene's germline CDR1 is SGHDT and CDR2 YYEEEE. CDR3 length equals 15 residues. The V end lost 0 bases, the J end lost 0 bases, and 10 bases lay between the germline ends. CDR3 sequence reads: CASSLGGLNSYEQYF. CDR3 nucleotide sequence: TGTGCCAGCAGCTTGGGGGGGCTTAACTCCTACGAGCAGTACTTC.

This clone showed up just a few times. The rearrangement joins TRBV5-1 to TRBJ2-7; TRBD1 agrees at 10 bases. CDR3 size: 15 residues. The J segment lost 4 bases and the V segment lost 0 bases, leaving 4 bases of the junction unmatched. Per germline, CDR1 SGHRS and CDR2 YFSETQ. This CDR3 reads CASSLALGQGYEQYF. CDR3 DNA sequence: TGCGCCAGCAGCTTGGCTTTGGGACAGGGGTACGAGCAGTACTTC.

V is TRBV19 and J is TRBJ2-1, with D maybe TRBD2 (5 bases). This CDR3 comprises 14 residues. The V end was cut by 4 bases, the J end by 3 bases, with 10 bases between. In germline, CDR1 is LNHDA, CDR2 SQIVND (reference sequence). CDR3 loop: CASSTGLDYNEQFF. The CDR3 nucleotides are TGTGCCAGTAGTACCGGACTGGACTACAATGAGCAGTTCTTC.

The V gene is TRBV30, the J gene TRBJ1-5; D is perhaps TRBD1 (6 bases). CDR1 GTSNPN and CDR2 SVGIG come from the germline V gene (reference sequence). The CDR3 covers 15 residues. Between the trimmed V and J ends, which lost 5 bases and 2 bases, there was a span of 16 bases. The CDR3 coding sequence is TGTGCCTGGGGGGCACAGGGTCCCCGCAATCAGCCCCAGCATTTT. It specifies CAWGAQGPRNQPQHF.

The V and J genes are TRBV5-1 and TRBJ2-1; 8 bases fit TRBD2. The CDR3 sequence is 18 residues long. The V segment lost 1 base and the J segment 0 bases; nucleotides outside the gene matches: 9. CDR1 is SGHRS, CDR2 YFSETQ, per germline. This CDR3 is CASSLRASGQSSYNEQFF. DNA for the CDR3: TGCGCCAGCAGCTTGAGGGCTAGCGGGCAGAGCTCCTACAATGAGCAGTTCTTC.

This clone was seen more than once but under ten times. CDR3 sequence reads: CASSESRTNQPQHF. The DNA of the CDR3 is TGTGCCAGCAGTGAGTCCAGGACAAATCAGCCCCAGCATTTT. The J gene is TRBJ1-5, the V gene TRBV2; D possibly corresponds to TRBD1 (5 bases). This CDR3 has 14 residues. Germline loops: CDR1 SNHLY, CDR2 FYNNEI. With 3 bases removed from V and 4 bases from J, the gap between germline ends came to 10 bases.

This chain uses TRBV2 with TRBJ2-5; 15 nucleotides agree with TRBD2. Germline V gene data show CDR1 as SNHLY and CDR2 as FYNNEI. The CDR3 loop spans 15 amino acids. V lost 4 bases to trimming and J lost 4 bases; unmatched junction nucleotides: 1. The CDR3 here is CASSGTSGRVETQYF. In nucleotides, the CDR3 is TGTGCCAGCAGTGGGACTAGCGGGAGGGTAGAGACCCAGTACTTC.

CDR3 protein: CASSIGWTGREGQPQHF. As DNA, the CDR3 is TGTGCCAGTAGTATAGGCTGGACAGGGCGGGAAGGTCAGCCCCAGCATTTT. This chain connects TRBV19 to TRBJ1-5; 8 bases fit TRBD1. CDR1 and CDR2 from the germline V gene are LNHDA and SQIVND (reference sequence). CDR3 length: 17 amino acids. V lost 1 base to trimming and J lost 6 bases; unmatched junction nucleotides: 11.